One sample yielded the 20 T cell receptor beta chains listed below, sequenced in a study of shared clonotypes between healthy human individuals. Libraries were prepared by immunoSEQ multiplex PCR; TCRdb keeps only in-frame clonotypes and omits some of them. Of approximately 400,000 clones in the sample, about 96% are singletons; the top ten hold 0.32%. The specimen sequenced was memory CD8+ T cells sorted from blood. The subset: CD45RO+ cells pooled with CCR7-negative TemRA cells. The receptors derive from a man aged 25 to 45 in good health.

The genes are TRBV28 and TRBJ1-2; no clear D. The germline gives CDR1 MDHEN, CDR2 SYDVKM. Trimming removed 11 bases at V and 2 bases at J, with 6 bases between. CDR3 length: 10 amino acids. CDR3 region: CAVDNYGYTF. The CDR3 DNA is TGTGCCGTGGACAACTATGGCTACACCTTC.

The CDR3 loop is CASSVDGRVTGANVLTF. In DNA, the CDR3 is TGTGCCAGCAGCGTAGACGGGAGAGTCACTGGGGCCAACGTCCTGACTTTC. The chain is built from TRBV9 and TRBJ2-6, with D tentatively TRBD2 (6 bases). Germline V gene sequence: CDR1 SGDLS, CDR2 YYNGEE. The CDR3 has 17 amino acids. V was trimmed by 0 bases and J by 2 bases, leaving 12 bases between them. Combining the CDR3 with reference TRBV9 and TRBJ2-6 gives the whole variable domain DSGVTQTPKHLITATGQRVTLRCSPRSGDLSVYWYQQSLDQGLQFLIQYYNGEERAKGNILERFSAQQFPDLHSELNLSSLELGDSALYFCASSVDGRVTGANVLTFGAGSRLTVL.

This clone was observed once. This specimen includes other DNA sequences encoding the same CDR3. The chain has TRBV5-6 and TRBJ2-5; D is uncertain. Germline values: CDR1 SGHDT, CDR2 YYEEEE. The V and J ends lost 2 bases and 5 bases respectively, with 4 bases between them. The CDR3 sequence is 11 residues long. The CDR3 DNA reads TGTGCCAGCAGCTTATCCGAGACCCAGTACTTC. Translating gives CASSLSETQYF.

The J gene is TRBJ1-1, the V gene TRBV9; no firm D call. This CDR3 has 15 amino acids. Between the trimmed V and J ends, which lost 2 bases and 0 bases, there was a span of 11 bases. In germline, CDR1 is SGDLS, CDR2 YYNGEE. CDR3 DNA sequence: TGTGCCAGCAGCGTGACCCCCAGGTTGAACACTGAAGCTTTCTTT. It specifies CASSVTPRLNTEAFF.

V is TRBV19 and J is TRBJ2-3, with a possible D match to TRBD2 (5 bases). The CDR3 contains 14 residues. The V end lost 6 bases, the J end lost 2 bases, and 12 bases lay between the germline ends. Germline CDR1 LNHDA, CDR2 SQIVND (reference sequence). As DNA, the CDR3 is TGTGCCAGTAGAGCATTAGCGACCACAGATACGCAGTATTTT. Translating it yields CASRALATTDTQYF.

This clone was counted a single time. The chain carries TRBV7-2 and TRBJ2-3; TRBD2 is a possible D gene (5 bases). The CDR3 is made up of 16 amino acids. The V gene's germline CDR1 is SGHTA and CDR2 FQGNSA. V was trimmed by 2 bases and J by 4 bases, leaving 16 bases between them. Here the CDR3 DNA reads TGTGCCAGCAGCTTACGTTCGGGCGGGTCTGCAGATACGCAGTATTTT. Protein sequence: CASSLRSGGSADTQYF.

This chain links TRBV19 with TRBJ2-2; D is unclear. Trimming took 4 bases from V and 4 from J, leaving 7 bases between them. Per the germline V gene, CDR1 is LNHDA and CDR2 is SQIVND (reference sequence). The CDR3 runs to 13 residues. The chain's CDR3 is CASSNQTTGELFF. CDR3 coding DNA: TGTGCCAGTAGTAACCAGACCACCGGGGAGCTGTTTTTT.

Points on this clone: The sample holds other DNA sequences that translate to the same CDR3. The rearrangement links TRBV30 to TRBJ2-7, with D perhaps matching TRBD1 (6 bases). Germline V gene data show CDR1 as GTSNPN and CDR2 as SVGIG (reference sequence). This CDR3 contains 13 residues. V lost 2 bases to trimming and J lost 0 bases, with 8 bases between them. The CDR3 loop reads CAWSSGASYEQYF. CDR3 sequence (DNA): TGTGCCTGGAGTTCAGGGGCCTCCTACGAGCAGTACTTC.

Of note for this clone: A junction boundary mismatches the germline segment, possibly from a read error. The genes are TRBV27 and TRBJ1-2, with a weak D call TRBD1 (6 bases). Germline CDR1 reads MNHEY; CDR2 reads SMNVEV (reference sequence). The CDR3 totals 14 residues. CDR3 DNA sequence: TGTGCCAGCAGTATAGGGGGGGCGAGAGGACCGTACTCCTTC. Translation gives CASSIGGARGPYSF.

The chain recombines TRBV5-5 with TRBJ2-5; TRBD2 agrees at 10 bases. This CDR3 contains 16 residues. The germline CDR1 and CDR2 sequences are SGHKS and YYEKEE (reference sequence). Trimming removed 1 base from V and 0 bases from J; junction bases left unmatched: 3. The chain's CDR3 is CASSLPSGGHQETQYF. Written as DNA, the CDR3 is TGTGCCAGCAGCTTGCCTAGCGGGGGTCACCAAGAGACCCAGTACTTC.

This clone has only one observation. The chain combines TRBV7-9 with TRBJ2-1; D unresolved. V was clipped by 2 bases and J by 9 bases, with 8 bases between them. The CDR3 consists of 12 residues. Germline CDR1 is SEHNR and CDR2 is FQNEAQ (reference sequence). The CDR3 reads CASSLKITEQFF. CDR3 DNA sequence: TGTGCCAGCAGCTTAAAGATCACTGAGCAGTTCTTC.

The J gene is TRBJ2-1, the V gene TRBV5-6; possibly TRBD1 for D (6 bases). Per the germline V gene, CDR1 is SGHDT and CDR2 is YYEEEE. Trimming took 6 bases from V and 4 from J, leaving 14 bases between them. CDR3 length: 14 residues. This CDR3 is CASILGDTYNEQFF. As DNA, the CDR3 is TGTGCCAGCATCTTAGGGGACACTTACAATGAGCAGTTCTTC.

CDR3 in amino acids: CASSPDPAYEQYF. CDR3 DNA: TGTGCCAGCTCACCCGACCCGGCTTACGAGCAGTACTTC. This chain links TRBV18 with TRBJ2-7; the D is unclear. The CDR3 is 13 amino acids. V lost 3 bases to trimming and J lost 4 bases, with 10 bases between them. Germline values: CDR1 KGHSH, CDR2 LQKENI.

The chain uses TRBV28 and TRBJ1-2, with D unclear. The length of the CDR3 is 14 residues. V gave up 5 bases and J gave up 4 bases, with 14 bases separating them. Germline V gives CDR1 MDHEN, CDR2 SYDVKM. In nucleotides, the CDR3 is TGTGCCAGCAGTGTTCCTCGGCAGAGCTATGGCTACACCTTC. It codes for CASSVPRQSYGYTF.

The chain links TRBV11-1 to TRBJ1-1; D is unclear. The CDR3 sequence is 15 residues long. Germline assignment: CDR1 SGHAT and CDR2 FQDESV (reference sequence). V lost 1 base and J 1 base, leaving 10 bases between the germline ends. In nucleotides, the CDR3 is TGTGCCAGCAGCTTAGTAGGGAATTCGAACACTGAAGCTTTCTTT. Translating gives CASSLVGNSNTEAFF.

V and J are TRBV5-4 and TRBJ2-5; tentatively, D is TRBD1 or TRBD2 (5 bases each). V was cut by 4 bases and J by 4 bases, with 14 bases left in between. The CDR3 extends over 14 amino acids. Per germline, CDR1 SGHNT and CDR2 YYREEE (reference sequence). CDR3: CASSGGGWVETQYF. DNA of the CDR3: TGTGCCAGCAGCGGGGGTGGGTGGGTAGAGACCCAGTACTTC. The full variable domain, its missing parts supplied by reference TRBV5-4 and TRBJ2-5, is ETGVTQSPTHLIKTRGQQVTLRCSSQSGHNTVSWYQQALGQGPQFIFQYYREEENGRGNFPPRFSGLQFPNYSSELNVNALELDDSALYLCASSGGGWVETQYFGPGTRLLVL.

The rearrangement uses TRBV6-5 and TRBJ2-1; D is possibly TRBD2 (6 bases). Looked up from germline, CDR1 is MNHEY and CDR2 is SVGAGI. The CDR3 contains 14 residues. The ends were cut back, 2 bases at V and 5 bases at J, with 10 bases in the middle. The CDR3 bases are TGTGCCAGCAGTTACACGGGAGTGCACAATGAGCAGTTCTTC. It codes for CASSYTGVHNEQFF.

The rearrangement joins TRBV6-6 to TRBJ2-5; D perhaps matches TRBD1 (6 bases). Germline V gene data show CDR1 as MNHNY and CDR2 as SVGAGI (reference sequence). The V end was cut by 2 bases, the J end by 4 bases, with 11 bases between. The CDR3 runs to 14 residues. Written as DNA, the CDR3 is TGTGCCAGCAGTTACCGCCTCAGGGGAGAGACCCAGTACTTC. This codes for CASSYRLRGETQYF.

V and J are TRBV18 and TRBJ1-1; D not certain. In germline, CDR1 is KGHSH, CDR2 LQKENI. V gave up 2 bases and J gave up 2 bases, with 6 bases separating them. The CDR3 has 13 amino acids. CDR3 in DNA: TGTGCCAGCTCACCAGGGATAAACACTGAAGCTTTCTTT. This codes for CASSPGINTEAFF. Filled out from reference TRBV18 and TRBJ1-1, the complete variable domain reads NAGVMQNPRHLVRRRGQEARLRCSPMKGHSHVYWYRQLPEEGLKFMVYLQKENIIDESGMPKERFSAEFPKEGPSILRIQQVVRGDSAAYFCASSPGINTEAFFGQGTRLTVV.

The chain employs TRBV2 and TRBJ2-1, with D unclear. This CDR3 is built from 15 residues. Germline V lookup: CDR1 SNHLY, CDR2 FYNNEI. The V and J ends lost 4 bases and 4 bases respectively, with 14 bases between them. As DNA, the CDR3 is TGTGCCAGCAGTGTAGAGGCCCTACTATACAATGAGCAGTTCTTC. This sequence encodes CASSVEALLYNEQFF.